This is a list of T cell receptor beta chains from one sample in a study of cytomegalovirus exposure and HLA in healthy donors. Method: immunoSEQ multiplex PCR; TCRdb's copy keeps in-frame clones and lacks some. This sample has 130,000 or so clones, with around 70% found just once. Sample: PBMCs. Receptor source: a woman aged 40 to 50 in good health and CMV-seropositive. The CDR3 runs from the conserved cysteine through the conserved F or W. The D gene is left open where the match is weak. The size field is filled for only some rows; it gives once, few, many or a size class.

TRBJ2-3 | TRBD2 | TRBV28 | 19 | NA | TGTGCCAGCAGTTTAGTAGGACCTATGACTAGCGGGAATGCAGATACGCAGTATTTT | CASSLVGPMTSGNADTQYF
TRBJ2-2 | TRBD1 | TRBV7-3 | 16 | few | TGTGCCAGCAGCCCCCGGACAGGGGGAAACACCGGGGAGCTGTTTTTT | CASSPRTGGNTGELFF
TRBJ2-7 | TRBD1 | TRBV4-2 | 18 | once | TGTGCCAGCAGCCAATTCCAGCCCGGGACAGGGGTACACTACGAGCAGTACTTC | CASSQFQPGTGVHYEQYF
TRBJ2-7 | NA | TRBV28 | 14 | NA | TGTGCCAGCATCTCAGGGGGGCTGGGGTACGAGCAGTACTTC | CASISGGLGYEQYF
TRBJ2-1 | TRBD1 | TRBV27 | 16 | NA | TGTGCCAGCAGTTTCGGAGGGACAGGGCCCTACAATGAGCAGTTCTTC | CASSFGGTGPYNEQFF
TRBJ2-7 | TRBD1 | TRBV19 | 15 | NA | TGTGCCAGCGCCCGAGGACAGGCCAGCTCCTACGAGCAGTACTTC | CASARGQASSYEQYF
TRBJ2-1 | NA | TRBV30 | 11 | once | TGTGCCTGCCAGTCCTACAATGAGCAGTTCTTC | CACQSYNEQFF
TRBJ1-6 | NA | TRBV11-2 | 16 | NA | TGTGCCAGCAGCTTAGCGGGGGTTACTCACAATTCACCCCTCCACTTT | CASSLAGVTHNSPLHF
TRBJ2-2 | TRBD2 | TRBV4-1 | 17 | few | TGCGCCAGCCGACGTCTAGCGGGAGCGGTGAACACCGGGGAGCTGTTTTTT | CASRRLAGAVNTGELFF
TRBJ2-3 | TRBD2 | TRBV19 | 17 | NA | TGTGCCAGTAGTCCCCCCCCGCTAGCGGGGGGCACAGATACGCAGTATTTT | CASSPPPLAGGTDTQYF
TRBJ1-5 | NA | TRBV6-6 | 15 | few | TGTGCCAGCAGTCACGGCGGACAGTCAAATCAGCCCCAGCATTTT | CASSHGGQSNQPQHF